These 11 T cell receptor beta chains were all obtained from the same sample, sequenced in a study of beta chain features in type 1 diabetes. As every portion of the isolated RNA was reverse transcribed, the sequencing read expressed TCRB transcripts. Repertoires were generated with immunoSEQ multiplex PCR, while TCRdb's copy carries only in-frame clones and drops some. The sample has under 20,000 clones; about 53% are singletons. The material sequenced was stem cell memory CD4+ T cells from blood. These receptor sequences come from a man between 18 and 35 years old in good health.

The chain carries TRBV21-1 and TRBJ2-6; the table assigns TRBD1, which was not confirmed against the DNA. TRBV21-1 is a listed pseudogene. The CDR3 sequence is 19 residues long. The CDR3 sequence: CASSKRGGTGVSGANVLTF. CDR3 in DNA: TGTGCCAGCAGCAAAAGAGGAGGGACAGGGGTCTCTGGGGCCAACGTCCTGACTTTC.

V and J are TRBV19 and TRBJ1-2; 10 positions agree with TRBD1. This CDR3 region has 16 residues. Germline-derived CDR1 and CDR2 are LNHDA and SQIVND (reference sequence). V shed 6 bases and J 7 bases; nucleotides not matched to a gene: 14. In DNA form, the CDR3 reads TGTGCCAGTAGCCCAACCCGGGACAGGGGTTGGGGTGGCTACACCTTC. It yields the protein CASSPTRDRGWGGYTF.

The gene calls are TRBV7-9 and TRBJ2-7; the D is unclear. The CDR3 is 14 amino acids. The germline CDR1 and CDR2 sequences are SEHNR and FQNEAQ (reference sequence). Trimming removed 2 bases from V and 2 bases from J, with 10 bases in between. CDR3 residues: CASSLSQLTYEQYF. The CDR3 bases are TGTGCCAGCAGCTTATCACAGTTGACCTACGAGCAGTACTTC.

This clone was seen only once. The chain combines TRBV9 with TRBJ1-2; 7 bases align to TRBD1. Germline CDR1 is SGDLS and CDR2 is YYNGEE. V was clipped by 6 bases and J by 6 bases; unmatched bases: 11. The CDR3 extends over 14 amino acids. CDR3 bases: TGTGCCAGCACCAGGACAGGTACGAGCGATGGCTACACCTTC. Protein product: CASTRTGTSDGYTF.

The chain couples TRBV27 to TRBJ2-3; perhaps TRBD1 as D (6 bases). V gave up 8 bases and J gave up 2 bases, with 11 bases separating them. Germline V gene sequence: CDR1 MNHEY, CDR2 SMNVEV (reference sequence). This CDR3 spans 13 amino acids. CDR3 amino acids: CASRTELTDTQYF. In nucleotides, the CDR3 is TGTGCCAGCCGGACAGAACTCACAGATACGCAGTATTTT.

The chain employs TRBV25-1 and TRBJ2-7, with D tentatively TRBD1 (6 bases). Between the trimmed V and J ends, which lost 3 bases and 2 bases, there was a span of 11 bases. The germline CDR1 and CDR2 sequences are MGHDK and SYGVNS. The CDR3 is 14 amino acids. The CDR3 DNA follows: TGTGCCAGCAGTGATCCCAGGGGTACCTACGAGCAGTACTTC. Translation: CASSDPRGTYEQYF.

In this sample, this clone turned up a few times. The J gene is TRBJ2-4, the V gene TRBV7-2, with a weak D call TRBD1 (5 bases). CDR1 is SGHTA and CDR2 is FQGNSA in the germline V gene. The CDR3 totals 19 residues. Trimming took off 0 bases at V and 0 bases at J, with 18 bases between the two ends. Written as DNA, the CDR3 is TGTGCCAGCAGCTTAGCGCCATATGACAGAATTTTAGCCAAAAACATTCAGTACTTC. Protein sequence: CASSLAPYDRILAKNIQYF.

This chain connects TRBV28 to TRBJ1-1, with a possible D match to TRBD1 (6 bases). The CDR3 totals 16 residues. CDR1 and CDR2 from the germline V gene are MDHEN and SYDVKM. V dropped 3 bases and J dropped 1 base, with 15 bases sitting between them. CDR3: CASSFPRGGANTEAFF. The CDR3 DNA follows: TGTGCCAGCAGTTTCCCTCGAGGGGGGGCGAACACTGAAGCTTTCTTT.

In the case of this clone: One end of the junction does not line up with germline, which may come from a read error. The chain joins TRBV19 to TRBJ2-1, with 8 bases that match TRBD2. CDR1 is LNHDA and CDR2 is SQIVND in the germline V gene (reference sequence). This CDR3 has 13 amino acids. This CDR3 reads CANSISRLAEQFF. The CDR3 coding sequence is TGTGCCAATAGTATTTCGAGACTAGCGGAGCAGTTCTTC.

The chain employs TRBV29-1 and TRBJ2-1; 12 nucleotides agree with TRBD2. This CDR3 is 14 amino acids long. The ends lost 3 bases at V and 6 bases at J; junction bases unmatched: 3. Germline values: CDR1 SQVTM, CDR2 ANQGSEA. In DNA form, the CDR3 reads TGCAGCGTTGAGACTAGCGGGGGCTTCAATGAGCAGTTCTTC. Translation gives CSVETSGGFNEQFF.

The CDR3 here is CASSLGTAYNEQFF. CDR3 sequence (DNA): TGTGCCAGCAGCCTCGGGACAGCCTACAATGAGCAGTTCTTC. This sequence joins TRBV7-2 and TRBJ2-1; 7 bases align to TRBD1. The CDR3 length is 14 residues. Unmatched junction bases numbered 3, after V lost 5 bases and J lost 2 bases. Germline CDR1 is SGHTA and CDR2 is FQGNSA.